This TCR beta chain was identified during a study of shared clonotypes between healthy human individuals. Study in general: Donors were two women and a few men aged 18 to 49.

CD8 cells classed as naive were CD45RO-negative and positively selected for CCR7, excluding terminally differentiated effector memory CD45RA+ cells. All donors qualified as healthy HIV-negative adults and had experienced no recent acute infections or vaccinations. Whole-study findings and limits: Sequencing of the sorted subsets was shown by rarefaction to be incomplete despite large depth. Relative to clonotypes present in all four donors, those not shared had lower generation probabilities.

Produced via immunoSEQ multiplex PCR; TCRdb's table is partial and in-frame only. Seen here are approximately 720,000 clones, just over 90% observed once, and the top ten hold 24%. Remarks on this clone: The antigen is not known.

Trimming cost V 4 bases and J 8 bases, with 21 bases left between them. Germline lookup yields CDR1 MGHRA and CDR2 YSYEKL. This CDR3 has 16 residues. J is TRBJ2-1 and V is TRBV4-1; unclear D gene. The sequencing input was naive CD8+ T cells sorted from blood. The TCR comes from a man aged 25-40 years in good health. CDR3 sequence: CASSLRASESGDEQFF. CDR3 DNA sequence: TGCGCCAGCAGCCTAAGGGCGTCCGAGTCTGGCGATGAGCAGTTCTTC.